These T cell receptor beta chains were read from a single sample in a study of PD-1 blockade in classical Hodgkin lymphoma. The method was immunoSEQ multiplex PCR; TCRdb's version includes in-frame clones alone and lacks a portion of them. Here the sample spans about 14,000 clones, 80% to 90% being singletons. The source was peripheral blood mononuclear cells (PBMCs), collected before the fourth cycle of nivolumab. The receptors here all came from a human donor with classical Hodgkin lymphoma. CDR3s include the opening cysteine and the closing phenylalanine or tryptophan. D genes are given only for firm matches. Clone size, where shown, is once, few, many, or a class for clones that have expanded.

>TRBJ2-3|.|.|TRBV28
TGTGCCAGCAGTCTCTCCTCGCGCGTGGATACGCAGTATTTT
CASSLSSRVDTQYF
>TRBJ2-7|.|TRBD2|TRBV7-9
TGTGCCAGCAGCTTAGGTTCAGCGGGGGGGCATTACGAGCAGTACTTC
CASSLGSAGGHYEQYF
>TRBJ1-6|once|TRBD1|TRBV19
TGTGCCAGTAGTCGTGGACAGGGGATTTTGGATTCACCCCTCCACTTT
CASSRGQGILDSPLHF
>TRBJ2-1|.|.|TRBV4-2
TGTGCCAGCAGCCAAGAAGTGGGAGAAGGCCGCAATGAGCAGTTCTTC
CASSQEVGEGRNEQFF
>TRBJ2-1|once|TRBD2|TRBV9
TGTGCCTCCCGGCCGGCGGGGGACTACAATGAGCAGTTCTTC
CASRPAGDYNEQFF
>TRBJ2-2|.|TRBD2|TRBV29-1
TGCAGCGTTGAAGATGAGTTGGCGGGGGGCGGCACCGGGGAGCTGTTTTTT
CSVEDELAGGGTGELFF
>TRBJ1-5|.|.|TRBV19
TGTGCCAGTAGTATAGACACCCACTATTATAGCAATCAGCCCCAGCATTTT
CASSIDTHYYSNQPQHF
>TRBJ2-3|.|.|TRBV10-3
TGTGCCATCAGTGAGCAGGGGGACTTTTTTAGCACAGATACGCAGTATTTT
CAISEQGDFFSTDTQYF
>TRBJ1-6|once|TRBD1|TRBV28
TGTGCCAGCAGGTTAGCCCAGGGGGCCTATTCACCCCTCCACTTT
CASRLAQGAYSPLHF
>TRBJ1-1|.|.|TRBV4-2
TGTGCCAGCAGCCAAGACCTCCGAACAAGCCGGGACACAAAAGGCACTGAAGCTTTCTTT
CASSQDLRTSRDTKGTEAFF
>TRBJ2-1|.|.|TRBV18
TGTGCCAGCTCCCCTCCCCCCGAGTACAATGAGCAGTTCTTC
CASSPPPEYNEQFF
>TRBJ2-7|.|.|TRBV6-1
TGTGCCAGCAGACCCGGAGGGGGGCGACCCTACGAGCAGTACTTC
CASRPGGGRPYEQYF
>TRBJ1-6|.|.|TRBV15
TGTGCCACCAGCAGAGGGGGCGAGGACGGACCCTATTCACCCCTCCACTTT
CATSRGGEDGPYSPLHF
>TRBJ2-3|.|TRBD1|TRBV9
TGTGCCAGCAGCGAACAGGGGATCACAGATACGCAGTATTTT
CASSEQGITDTQYF
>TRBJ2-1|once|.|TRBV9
TGTGCCAGCAGCGGGGGGGCCAGAAATGAGCAGTTCTTC
CASSGGARNEQFF
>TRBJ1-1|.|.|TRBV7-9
TGTGCCAGCAGTATGGGTGGCACTGAAGCTTTCTTT
CASSMGGTEAFF
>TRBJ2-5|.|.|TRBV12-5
TGTGCTAGTCGTGGGGTTCAAGAGACCCAGTACTTC
CASRGVQETQYF
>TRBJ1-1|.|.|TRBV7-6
TGTGCCAGCAGCCCCCGGGGCCCCACTGAAGCTTTCTTT
CASSPRGPTEAFF
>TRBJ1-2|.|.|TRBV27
TGTGCCAGCAGTCTCACTGGGGCGCGAGGCTACACCTTC
CASSLTGARGYTF
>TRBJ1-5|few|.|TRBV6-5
TGTGCCAGCAGTTACTCCGCGGCTAGCAATCAGCCCCAGCATTTT
CASSYSAASNQPQHF
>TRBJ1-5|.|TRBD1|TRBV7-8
TGTGCCAGCAGCAGCGGGACAGGGGGTCAGCCCCAGCATTTT
CASSSGTGGQPQHF
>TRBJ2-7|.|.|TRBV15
TGTGCCACCAGCCCCTTCGCCCGAGGGACCTACGAGCAGTACTTC
CATSPFARGTYEQYF
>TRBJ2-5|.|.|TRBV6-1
TGTGCCAGCAGTGAGGGCCAGCAAGAGACCCAGTACTTC
CASSEGQQETQYF
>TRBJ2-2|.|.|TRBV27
TGTGCCAGCAGTTCCTGGTTGGGGGAGCTGTTTTTT
CASSSWLGELFF
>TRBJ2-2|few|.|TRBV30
TGTGCCTGGAGTGTACTGTGGAGGGAGTCCACCGGGGAGCTGTTTTTT
CAWSVLWRESTGELFF
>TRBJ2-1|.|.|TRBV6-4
TGTGCCAGCAGCGGGACGGAGAGCTCCTACAATGAGCAGTTCTTC
CASSGTESSYNEQFF
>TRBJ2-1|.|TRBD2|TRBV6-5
TGTGCCAGCAGTTACGGCGGACTAGCCAACAATGAGCAGTTCTTC
CASSYGGLANNEQFF
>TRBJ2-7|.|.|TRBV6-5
TGTGCCAGCAGCCAAAACAACTACGAGCAGTACTTC
CASSQNNYEQYF
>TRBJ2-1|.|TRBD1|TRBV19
TGTGCCAGTAGTATAGGGCAGGGGGCGAACAATGAGCAGTTCTTC
CASSIGQGANNEQFF
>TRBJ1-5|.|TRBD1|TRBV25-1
TGTGCCAGCAGGGGCGACAGGGGCGATCAGCCCCAGCATTTT
CASRGDRGDQPQHF
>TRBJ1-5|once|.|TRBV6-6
TGTGCCAGCAAGGGGCAGGGGTTGAGTCAGCCCCAGCATTTT
CASKGQGLSQPQHF
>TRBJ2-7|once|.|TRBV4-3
TGCGCCAGCAGCCAAGGGCGGGGCCCGCAGTACTTC
CASSQGRGPQYF
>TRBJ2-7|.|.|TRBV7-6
TGTGCCAGCAGCTTAGCGTGGGACAATTCTTACGAGCAGTACTTC
CASSLAWDNSYEQYF
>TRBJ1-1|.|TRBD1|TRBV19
TGTGCCAGTAGCCCCCGTCGACAGGGGATCTTCATGAACACTGAAGCTTTCTTT
CASSPRRQGIFMNTEAFF
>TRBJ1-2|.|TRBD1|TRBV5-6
TGTGCCAGCAGCTGGACAGGGTACCCGCGCGGCTACACCTTC
CASSWTGYPRGYTF
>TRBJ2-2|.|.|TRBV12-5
TGTGCTAGTGGTTTATCGGGGTTTGGTTCCGGGGAGCTGTTTTTT
CASGLSGFGSGELFF
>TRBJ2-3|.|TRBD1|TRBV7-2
TGTGCCAGCAGCCCGGACAGGGTAACGCAGTATTTT
CASSPDRVTQYF
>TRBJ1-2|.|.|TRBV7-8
TGTGCCAGCAGCCTTAGGGCCTTTAACTATGGCTACACCTTC
CASSLRAFNYGYTF
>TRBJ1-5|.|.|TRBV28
TGTGCCAGCAGTCCCCCGGGGGGTCAGCCCCAGCATTTT
CASSPPGGQPQHF
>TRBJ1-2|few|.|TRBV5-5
TGTGCCAGCAGCTTGGGCAGACCGCCTCGTCCGGATGGCTACACCTTC
CASSLGRPPRPDGYTF
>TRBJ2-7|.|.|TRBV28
TGTGCCAGCAGTTCACGTTGGGGGGCTTCCTACGAGCAGTACTTC
CASSSRWGASYEQYF
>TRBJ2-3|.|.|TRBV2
TGTGCCAGCAGTGAAAGATTAGCGGCAGATACGCAGTATTTT
CASSERLAADTQYF